This TCR beta chain was identified in a study of spatial heterogeneity in lung cancer. Regarding time point: sample taken at primary tumor resection. Samples came from 65 to 75 TRACERx patients with untreated early-stage lung cancer. Unsorted whole RNA of tumor, nontumor lung or frozen PBMC was sequenced. This clonotype was detected many times. Every TCR cDNA molecule bore a unique molecular identifier. Via MiXCR, TCRdb re-called the 5' RACE reads, giving one row per CDR3 protein. The sample shows about 35,000 distinct CDR3 sequences, under 4% of them seen only once. Germline values: CDR1 SGHRS, CDR2 YFSETQ. V lost 2 bases to trimming and J lost 8 bases; unmatched junction nucleotides: 3. The CDR3 covers 14 residues.

The receptor was derived from a male donor with early-stage non-small cell lung cancer. The chain couples TRBV5-1 to TRBJ2-2; 10 nucleotides align to TRBD2. The sequences come from normal lung tissue next to the tumor, collected at surgery. Written as DNA, the CDR3 is TGCGCCAGCAGCTTTACTAGCGGGAATGGGGAGCTGTTTTTT. It codes for CASSFTSGNGELFF.